Each of the 16 T cell receptor beta chains below was sequenced from the same sample in a study of blood T cell repertoires in COVID-19. Here immunoSEQ multiplex PCR was the method, and the copy in TCRdb shows in-frame clones only, minus some. The profile shows about 100,000 clones, approximately 91% of them singletons. Sample: peripheral blood. These receptors were taken from a man aged 50 or older with active COVID-19.

The genes are TRBV14 and TRBJ2-3; 8 nucleotides agree with TRBD2. V dropped 4 bases and J dropped 4; count of bases not matched to a gene: 7. Per the germline V gene, CDR1 is SGHDN and CDR2 is FVKESK. The CDR3 extends over 15 amino acids. The CDR3 loop reads CASSPGTSFPDTQYF. The CDR3 DNA reads as TGTGCCAGCAGCCCAGGGACTAGTTTCCCAGATACGCAGTATTTT. The full variable domain, with the rest looked up from reference TRBV14 and TRBJ2-3, is EAGVTQFPSHSVIEKGQTVTLRCDPISGHDNLYWYRRVMGKEIKFLLHFVKESKQDESGMPNNRFLAERTGGTYSTLKVQPAELEDSGVYFCASSPGTSFPDTQYFGPGTRLTVL.

The chain links TRBV11-3 to TRBJ2-7, with 7 bases aligning to TRBD1. CDR1 SGHNT and CDR2 YENEEA come from the germline V gene. The CDR3 has 15 amino acids. Losses at the gene ends were 4 bases for V and 7 bases for J; bases not matched to a gene: 13. The CDR3 reads CASSSRTGRVWEQYV. The CDR3 nucleotides read TGTGCCAGCAGCTCCCGGACAGGCCGCGTGTGGGAGCAGTACGTC.

J is TRBJ1-1 and V is TRBV29-1; 9 bases fit TRBD1. The CDR3 consists of 13 residues. With 7 bases clipped from V and 0 bases from J, the junction kept 3 bases outside the gene matches. From germline, CDR1 is SQVTM and CDR2 ANQGSEA. CDR3 coding DNA: TGCAGCGCTTGGACAGGGGTGAACACTGAAGCTTTCTTT. Its protein product is CSAWTGVNTEAFF.

The chain uses TRBV28 and TRBJ2-7; 7 bases line up with TRBD2. This CDR3 is built from 15 residues. Trimming removed 5 bases from V and 4 bases from J; junction bases left unmatched: 11. In germline, CDR1 is MDHEN, CDR2 SYDVKM. CDR3 protein: CASSTTGTKVYEQYF. DNA for the CDR3: TGTGCCAGCAGTACGACCGGGACTAAGGTGTACGAGCAGTACTTC.

The chain recombines TRBV12-3 or TRBV12-4 with TRBJ1-1; possible D gene TRBD1, 6 bases. The CDR3 is 11 amino acids. The V end lost 4 bases, the J end lost 10 bases, and 10 bases lay between the germline ends. The CDR3 region has the DNA TGTGCCAGCAGTTATACAGGGATAGCTTTCTTT. Amino acid sequence: CASSYTGIAFF.

The CDR3 reads CASSLAEAYTF. The CDR3 nucleotides are TGTGCCAGCAGCTTGGCCGAGGCATACACCTTC. The chain recombines TRBV5-4 with TRBJ1-2; D ambiguous. CDR1 SGHNT and CDR2 YYREEE come from the germline V gene (reference sequence). This CDR3 region has 11 residues. Trimming removed 0 bases at V and 11 bases at J, with 8 bases between.

This chain uses TRBV6-1 with TRBJ1-4; 7 nucleotides line up with TRBD1. Germline CDR1 MNHNS, CDR2 SASEGT. V was pared by 3 bases and J by 9 bases, with 7 bases of the junction left unmatched. The CDR3 extends over 14 amino acids. The CDR3 nucleotides are TGTGCCAGCAGTGATTCTTGGGGACAGAAAAAACTGTTTTTT. Its translation: CASSDSWGQKKLFF.

This sequence joins TRBV2 and TRBJ1-2, with 8 positions matching TRBD1. Germline-derived CDR1 and CDR2 are SNHLY and FYNNEI. CDR3 length: 15 residues. V dropped 4 bases and J dropped 4; count of bases not matched to a gene: 8. This CDR3 reads CASSGTGSSPYGYTF. The CDR3 DNA reads as TGTGCCAGCAGTGGGACAGGGAGTTCACCCTATGGCTACACCTTC. The full variable domain, in which reference TRBV2 and TRBJ1-2 provide the parts outside the CDR3, is EPEVTQTPSHQVTQMGQEVILRCVPISNHLYFYWYRQILGQKVEFLVSFYNNEISEKSEIFDDQFSVERPDGSNFTLKIRSTKLEDSAMYFCASSGTGSSPYGYTFGSGTRLTVV.

V is TRBV12-3 or TRBV12-4 and J is TRBJ1-4, with no clear D. CDR3 length: 13 amino acids. V lost 6 bases, J lost 0 bases, and 5 bases lay in between. The CDR3 spells CASSLATNEKLFF. The CDR3 DNA sequence: TGTGCCAGCAGCCTTGCAACTAATGAAAAACTGTTTTTT.

The chain uses TRBV2 and TRBJ1-3; unclear D gene. Trimming shortened V by 6 bases and J by 0 bases, and 15 bases separated the two germline ends. The CDR3 covers 16 residues. Looked up from germline, CDR1 is SNHLY and CDR2 is FYNNEI. Written as DNA, the CDR3 is TGTGCCAGCAGGGCCACTACCCTAACCTCTGGAAACACCATATATTTT. Its protein is CASRATTLTSGNTIYF.

In DNA form, the CDR3 reads TGTGCCAGCTCACCGACTAGCGGGAACACCGGGGAGCTGTTTTTT. Its translation: CASSPTSGNTGELFF. This chain uses TRBV18 with TRBJ2-2; TRBD2 matches at 9 bases. Germline trimming cut 3 bases from V and 1 base from J; bases unmatched to any gene: 0. This CDR3 region has 15 residues. Per the germline V gene, CDR1 is KGHSH and CDR2 is LQKENI.

The chain carries TRBV28 and TRBJ2-7; D perhaps matches TRBD2 (6 bases). Looked up from germline, CDR1 is MDHEN and CDR2 is SYDVKM. The V end lost 8 bases, the J end lost 5 bases, and 22 bases lay between the germline ends. This CDR3 contains 15 residues. CDR3: CASLPEWGEWHEQYV. The CDR3 region has the DNA TGTGCCAGCTTACCCGAATGGGGGGAGTGGCACGAGCAGTACGTC.

This clone was observed a single time. The chain links TRBV19 to TRBJ2-3, with D hard to call. The germline gives CDR1 LNHDA, CDR2 SQIVND (reference sequence). Deletions cut 4 bases from V and 4 bases from J, with 15 bases between. This CDR3 has 15 amino acids. As DNA, the CDR3 is TGTGCCAGTAGTAGTGGCAGGCGACCGTCAGATACGCAGTATTTT. As protein: CASSSGRRPSDTQYF.

CDR3 nucleotides: TGTGCCAGTAGACTAGCTACAGATACGCAGTATTTT. This gives the protein CASRLATDTQYF. The J gene is TRBJ2-3, the V gene TRBV19, with a possible D match to TRBD2 (6 bases). From germline, CDR1 is LNHDA and CDR2 SQIVND (reference sequence). The CDR3 has 12 amino acids. V was cut by 6 bases and J by 3 bases, with 7 bases left in between.

This chain links TRBV7-9 with TRBJ2-1, with a weak D call TRBD1 (5 bases). The V end lost 6 bases, the J end lost 5 bases, and 5 bases lay between the germline ends. CDR1 and CDR2 (germline): SEHNR, FQNEAQ (reference sequence). The CDR3 covers 11 residues. For the CDR3, the DNA is TGTGCCAGCAGGGACAACAATGAGCAGTTCTTC. This encodes CASRDNNEQFF. The full variable domain, with the rest looked up from reference TRBV7-9 and TRBJ2-1, is DTGVSQNPRHKITKRGQNVTFRCDPISEHNRLYWYRQTLGQGPEFLTYFQNEAQLEKSRLLSDRFSAERPKGSFSTLEIQRTEQGDSAMYLCASRDNNEQFFGPGTRLTVL.

The chain has TRBV10-2 and TRBJ2-2, with TRBD1 matching 7 bases. V lost 6 bases, J lost 7 bases, and 14 bases stayed unmatched. Germline CDR1 and CDR2: WSHSY and SAAADI. The CDR3 sequence is 16 residues long. The CDR3, as DNA: TGCGCCAGCAGAATATATGGACAGGCCAGGGGCGGGGAGCTGTTTTTT. It is translated as CASRIYGQARGGELFF.